This TCR beta chain was captured by sequencing in a study of cytomegalovirus exposure and HLA in healthy donors. Points from the study as a whole: In a later analysis, V- and J-gene trimming of beta chains associated with a DCLRE1C missense variant, replicated independently.

In the case of this clone: Its antigen is still unknown.

PCR employed 60 Vbeta and 13 Jbeta primers. Produced via immunoSEQ multiplex PCR; TCRdb's table is partial and in-frame only. Here the sample spans roughly 93,000 clones, 76% being singletons. There are 14 residues in the CDR3. The V gene lost 0 bases and the J gene lost 9 bases, with 9 bases spanning the gap. The germline V gene has CDR1 MGHRA and CDR2 YSYEKL. Sequenced: PBMCs. The J gene is TRBJ1-6, the V gene TRBV4-1; possibly TRBD1 for D (6 bases). This clonotype was obtained from a man aged 40-49 years in good health and CMV-seronegative. The CDR3 loop reads CASSQEGGGSPLHF. CDR3 sequence (DNA): TGCGCCAGCAGCCAAGAAGGGGGTGGTTCACCCCTCCACTTT.